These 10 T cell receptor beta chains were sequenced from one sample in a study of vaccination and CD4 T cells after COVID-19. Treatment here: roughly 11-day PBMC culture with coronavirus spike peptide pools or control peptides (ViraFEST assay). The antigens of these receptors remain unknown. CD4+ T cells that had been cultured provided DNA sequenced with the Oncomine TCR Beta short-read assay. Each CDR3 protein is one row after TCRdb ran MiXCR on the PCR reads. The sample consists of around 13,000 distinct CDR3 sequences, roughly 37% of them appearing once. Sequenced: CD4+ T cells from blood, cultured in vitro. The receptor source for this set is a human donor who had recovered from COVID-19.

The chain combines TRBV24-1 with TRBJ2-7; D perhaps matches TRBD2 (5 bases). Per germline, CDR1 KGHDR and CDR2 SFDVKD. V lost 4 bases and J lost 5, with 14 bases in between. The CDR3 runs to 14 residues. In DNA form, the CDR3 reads TGTGCCACCAGTGACCCTGGAGGCGGCGACGAGCAGTACTTC. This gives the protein CATSDPGGGDEQYF.

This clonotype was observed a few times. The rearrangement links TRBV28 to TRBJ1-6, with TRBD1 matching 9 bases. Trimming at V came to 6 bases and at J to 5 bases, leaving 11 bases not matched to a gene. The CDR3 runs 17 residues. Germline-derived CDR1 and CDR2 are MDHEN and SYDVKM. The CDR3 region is CASRALRRTGDNSPLHF. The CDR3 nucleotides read TGTGCCAGCAGAGCCCTCCGGCGGACAGGGGATAATTCACCCCTCCACTTT.

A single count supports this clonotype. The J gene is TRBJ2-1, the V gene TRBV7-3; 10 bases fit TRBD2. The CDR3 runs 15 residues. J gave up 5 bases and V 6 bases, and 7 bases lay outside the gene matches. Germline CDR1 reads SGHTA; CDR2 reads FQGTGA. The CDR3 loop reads CASSRTSGNHNEQFF. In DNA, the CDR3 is TGTGCCAGCAGTCGGACTAGCGGTAATCACAATGAGCAGTTCTTC.

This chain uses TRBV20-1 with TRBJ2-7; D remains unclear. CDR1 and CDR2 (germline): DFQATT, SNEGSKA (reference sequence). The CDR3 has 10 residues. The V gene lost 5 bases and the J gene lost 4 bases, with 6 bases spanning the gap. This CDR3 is CSAGYYEQYF. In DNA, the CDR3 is TGCAGTGCTGGCTATTACGAGCAGTACTTC.

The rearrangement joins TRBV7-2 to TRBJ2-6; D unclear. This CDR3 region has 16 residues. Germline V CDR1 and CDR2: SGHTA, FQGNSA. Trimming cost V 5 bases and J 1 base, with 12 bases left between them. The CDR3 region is CASSADGYSGANVLTF. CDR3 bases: TGTGCCAGCAGCGCGGACGGATATTCTGGGGCCAACGTCCTGACTTTC. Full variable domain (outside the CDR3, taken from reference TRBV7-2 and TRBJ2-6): GAGVSQSPSNKVTEKGKDVELRCDPISGHTALYWYRQSLGQGLEFLIYFQGNSAPDKSGLPSDRFSAERTGGSVSTLTIQRTQQEDSAVYLCASSADGYSGANVLTFGAGSRLTVL.

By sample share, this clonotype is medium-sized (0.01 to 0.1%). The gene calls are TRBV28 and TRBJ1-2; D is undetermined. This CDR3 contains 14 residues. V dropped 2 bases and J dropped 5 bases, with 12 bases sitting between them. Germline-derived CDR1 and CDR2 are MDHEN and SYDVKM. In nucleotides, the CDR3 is TGTGCCAGCAGTTTAAGCGGGCCTTTATATGGCTACACCTTC. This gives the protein CASSLSGPLYGYTF.

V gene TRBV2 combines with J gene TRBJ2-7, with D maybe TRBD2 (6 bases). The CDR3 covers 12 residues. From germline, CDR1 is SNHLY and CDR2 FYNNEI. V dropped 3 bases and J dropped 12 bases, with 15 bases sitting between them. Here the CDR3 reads CASSEGGGGAYF. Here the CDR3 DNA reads TGTGCCAGCAGTGAGGGCGGCGGCGGGGCGTACTTC.

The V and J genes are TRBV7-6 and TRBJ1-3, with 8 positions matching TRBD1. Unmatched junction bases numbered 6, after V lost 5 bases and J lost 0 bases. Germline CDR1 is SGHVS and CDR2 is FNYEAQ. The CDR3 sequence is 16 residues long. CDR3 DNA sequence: TGTGCCAGCAGCCTGGGACAGGCTTACTCTGGAAACACCATATATTTT. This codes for CASSLGQAYSGNTIYF.

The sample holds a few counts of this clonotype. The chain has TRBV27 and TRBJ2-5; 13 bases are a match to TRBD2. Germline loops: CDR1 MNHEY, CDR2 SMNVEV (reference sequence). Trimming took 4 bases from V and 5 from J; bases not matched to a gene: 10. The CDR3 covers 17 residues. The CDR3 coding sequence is TGTGCCAGCAGTTCCAGGACTAGCGGGAGTGTTGTGGAGACCCAGTACTTC. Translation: CASSSRTSGSVVETQYF.

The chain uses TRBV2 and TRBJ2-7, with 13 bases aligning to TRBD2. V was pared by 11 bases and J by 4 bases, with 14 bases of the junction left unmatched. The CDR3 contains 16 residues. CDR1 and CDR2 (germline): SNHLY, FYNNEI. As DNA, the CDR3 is TGTGCCGCGGGAGGTGGACTAGCGGGAGATGGTTACGAGCAGTACTTC. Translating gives CAAGGGLAGDGYEQYF. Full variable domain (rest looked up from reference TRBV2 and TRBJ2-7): EPEVTQTPSHQVTQMGQEVILRCVPISNHLYFYWYRQILGQKVEFLVSFYNNEISEKSEIFDDQFSVERPDGSNFTLKIRSTKLEDSAMYFCAAGGGLAGDGYEQYFGPGTRLTVT.